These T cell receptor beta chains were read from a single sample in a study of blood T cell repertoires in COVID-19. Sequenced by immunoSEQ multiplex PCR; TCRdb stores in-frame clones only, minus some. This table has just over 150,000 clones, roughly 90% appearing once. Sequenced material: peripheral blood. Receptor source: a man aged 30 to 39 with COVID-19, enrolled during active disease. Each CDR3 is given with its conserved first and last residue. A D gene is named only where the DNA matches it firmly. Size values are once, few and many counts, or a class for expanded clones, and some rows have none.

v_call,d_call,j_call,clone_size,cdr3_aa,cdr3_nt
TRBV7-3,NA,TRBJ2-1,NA,CASSLSDGRLLNEQFF,TGTGCCAGCAGCTTAAGTGATGGCAGGCTTCTAAATGAGCAGTTCTTC
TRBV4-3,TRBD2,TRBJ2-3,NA,CASSQESAGGTDTQYF,TGCGCCAGCAGCCAAGAATCGGCGGGGGGGACAGATACGCAGTATTTT
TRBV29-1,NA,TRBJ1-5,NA,CSVEIDRSNQPQHF,TGCAGCGTTGAAATAGACAGGAGCAATCAGCCCCAGCATTTT
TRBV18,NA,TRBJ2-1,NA,CASSPEEYNEQFF,TGTGCCAGCTCACCAGAGGAGTACAATGAGCAGTTCTTC
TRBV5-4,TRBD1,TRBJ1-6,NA,CASSGEQGLGSPLHF,TGTGCCAGCAGCGGAGAACAGGGGTTGGGCTCACCCCTCCACTTT
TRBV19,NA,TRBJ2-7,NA,CASSIKGFGGVSYEQYF,TGTGCCAGTAGTATTAAAGGTTTCGGGGGTGTCTCCTACGAGCAGTACTTC
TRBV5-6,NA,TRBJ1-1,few,CASSLVGRGLGTEAFF,TGTGCCAGCAGCTTGGTTGGTAGGGGGTTGGGCACTGAAGCTTTCTTT
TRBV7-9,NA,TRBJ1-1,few,CASSLDLVNTEAFF,TGTGCCAGCAGCTTAGACTTGGTGAACACTGAAGCTTTCTTT
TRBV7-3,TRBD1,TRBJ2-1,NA,CASSLLGTGAVNEQFF,TGTGCCAGCAGCTTATTAGGGACAGGGGCGGTTAATGAGCAGTTCTTC
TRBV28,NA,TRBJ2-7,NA,CASSQFLGGSYEQYF,TGTGCCAGCAGCCAATTCCTCGGCGGAAGCTACGAGCAGTACTTC
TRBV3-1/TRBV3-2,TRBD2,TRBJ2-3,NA,CASSQVGMSGSSSTDTQYF,TGTGCCAGCAGCCAAGTAGGGATGAGCGGGAGTTCCAGCACAGATACGCAGTATTTT
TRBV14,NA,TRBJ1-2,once,CASSPWSAPYGYTF,TGTGCCAGCAGCCCATGGAGCGCCCCTTATGGCTACACCTTC
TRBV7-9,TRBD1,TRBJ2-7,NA,CASSLDRTGGEQYF,TGTGCCAGCAGCTTAGATCGGACAGGCGGCGAGCAGTACTTC
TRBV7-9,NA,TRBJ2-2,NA,CASSLKKGMVDTGELFF,TGTGCCAGCAGCTTAAAGAAGGGGATGGTAGACACCGGGGAGCTGTTTTTT
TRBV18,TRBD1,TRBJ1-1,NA,CASSLRTGLGTEAFF,TGTGCCAGCTCACTCCGGACAGGCCTCGGCACTGAAGCTTTCTTT
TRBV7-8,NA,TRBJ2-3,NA,CASSRNGADTQYF,TGTGCCAGCAGCCGAAACGGGGCAGATACGCAGTATTTT
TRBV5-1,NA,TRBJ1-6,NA,CATSLGVEGSPLHF,TGCGCCACCTCGCTGGGGGTGGAGGGGTCACCCCTCCACTTT
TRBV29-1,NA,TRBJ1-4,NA,CSVGPRFNEKLFF,TGCAGCGTTGGTCCGCGTTTTAATGAAAAACTGTTTTTT
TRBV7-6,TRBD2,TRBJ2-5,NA,CASSPTRGLQETQYF,TGTGCCAGCAGCCCCACGCGGGGACTACAAGAGACCCAGTACTTC
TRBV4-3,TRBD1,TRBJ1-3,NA,CASSRDRGSGNTIYF,TGCGCCAGCAGCCGCGACAGGGGCTCTGGAAACACCATATATTTT
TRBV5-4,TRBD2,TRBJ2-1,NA,CASSLQRGVSYNEQFF,TGTGCCAGCAGCCTACAGCGGGGGGTCTCCTACAATGAGCAGTTCTTC
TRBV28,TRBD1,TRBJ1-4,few,CASSLEGQINEKLFF,TGTGCCAGCAGTTTAGAGGGACAGATTAATGAAAAACTGTTTTTT
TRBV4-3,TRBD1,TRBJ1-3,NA,CASSQVGTGYGNTIYF,TGCGCCAGCAGCCAAGTTGGGACAGGGTACGGAAACACCATATATTTT
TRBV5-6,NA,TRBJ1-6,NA,CASSVMRVNGNSPLHF,TGTGCCAGCAGCGTCATGCGGGTAAATGGTAATTCACCCCTCCACTTT
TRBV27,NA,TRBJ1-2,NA,CASSPSSNYGYTF,TGTGCCAGCAGCCCCTCCAGTAACTATGGCTACACCTTC
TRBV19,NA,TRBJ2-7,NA,CASSILGGTGSYEQYF,TGTGCCAGTAGTATTTTGGGGGGGACAGGCTCCTACGAGCAGTACTTC
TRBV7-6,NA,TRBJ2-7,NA,CASSRERPYEQYF,TGTGCCAGCAGCCGGGAGCGACCCTACGAGCAGTACTTC
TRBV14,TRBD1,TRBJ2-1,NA,CASSHGQVSNEQFF,TGTGCCAGCAGCCATGGACAGGTCAGCAATGAGCAGTTCTTC
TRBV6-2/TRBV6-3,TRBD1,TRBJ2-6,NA,CASSYLTGTGGAGANVLTF,TGTGCCAGCAGTTACCTCACCGGGACAGGGGGAGCAGGGGCCAACGTCCTGACTTTC
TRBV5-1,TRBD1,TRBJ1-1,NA,CASSLEVGTGRLNTEAFF,TGCGCCAGCAGCTTGGAAGTAGGGACAGGGAGACTGAACACTGAAGCTTTCTTT
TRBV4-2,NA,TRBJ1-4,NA,CASSPTQSINEKLFF,TGTGCCAGCAGCCCAACACAGAGCATAAATGAAAAACTGTTTTTT
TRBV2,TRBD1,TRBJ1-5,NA,CASRWDRDQPQHF,TGTGCCAGCAGGTGGGACAGAGATCAGCCCCAGCATTTT
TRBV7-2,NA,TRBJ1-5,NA,CASSLEAGSFRNQPQHF,TGTGCCAGCAGCTTAGAAGCGGGTAGCTTTCGAAATCAGCCCCAGCATTTT
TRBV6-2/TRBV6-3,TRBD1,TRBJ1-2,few,CASSYQTGGLTYGYTF,TGTGCCAGCAGTTACCAGACAGGGGGCCTCACCTATGGCTACACCTTC